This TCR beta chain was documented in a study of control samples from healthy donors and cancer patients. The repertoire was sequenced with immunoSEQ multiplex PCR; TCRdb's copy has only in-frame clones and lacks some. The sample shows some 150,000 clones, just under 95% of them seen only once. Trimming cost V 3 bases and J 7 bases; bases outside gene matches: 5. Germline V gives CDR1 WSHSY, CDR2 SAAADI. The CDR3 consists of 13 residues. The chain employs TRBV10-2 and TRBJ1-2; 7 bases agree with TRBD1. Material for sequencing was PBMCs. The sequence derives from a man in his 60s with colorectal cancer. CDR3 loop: CASSDRGPSGYTF. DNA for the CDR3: TGCGCCAGCAGTGATAGGGGGCCTTCTGGCTACACCTTC.